The 2 T cell receptor beta chains below come from one sample, sequenced in a study of early T cells in non-severe SARS-CoV-2 infection. TCRdb re-derived calls from the 5' RACE reads in MiXCR, one entry per CDR3 protein. The table includes approximately 65,000 distinct CDR3 sequences, under 13% detected once. What was sequenced was whole blood. All receptors derive from an adult who was a healthcare worker with PCR-confirmed SARS-CoV-2 infection or an uninfected control (not recorded which).

In its sample, this clonotype was seen many times. This chain joins TRBV9 and TRBJ2-1; 7 positions match TRBD2. The ends lost 3 bases at V and 15 bases at J; junction bases unmatched: 12. Germline V gene data show CDR1 as SGDLS and CDR2 as YYNGEE. The CDR3 is made up of 13 amino acids. The CDR3 DNA reads as TGTGCCAGCAGCGCCGACCGACTAGCAGGTGCGTTCTTC. Its protein is CASSADRLAGAFF.

The rearrangement joins TRBV6-5 to TRBJ1-2; no definite D call. Trimming shortened V by 6 bases and J by 3 bases, and 14 bases separated the two germline ends. Germline loops: CDR1 MNHEY, CDR2 SVGAGI. The CDR3 spans 14 residues. The CDR3 DNA is TGTGCCAGCAGCCCCCCCGGCGGCCACTATGGCTACACCTTC. Its protein product is CASSPPGGHYGYTF.